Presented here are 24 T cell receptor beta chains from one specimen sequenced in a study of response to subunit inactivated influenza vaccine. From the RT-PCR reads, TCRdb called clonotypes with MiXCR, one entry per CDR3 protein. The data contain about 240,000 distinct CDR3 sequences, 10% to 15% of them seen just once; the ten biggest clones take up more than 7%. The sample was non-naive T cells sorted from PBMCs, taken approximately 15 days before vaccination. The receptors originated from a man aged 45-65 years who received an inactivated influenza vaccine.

The DNA for the CDR3 is TGTGCCAGCGCATTAACGGGACAGGGGCGTAATGAGCAGTTCTTC. It specifies CASALTGQGRNEQFF. The V and J genes are TRBV5-5 and TRBJ2-1, with 10 nucleotides matching TRBD1. V was clipped by 7 bases and J by 7 bases; unmatched bases: 11. CDR3 length: 15 amino acids. Germline lookup yields CDR1 SGHKS and CDR2 YYEKEE (reference sequence).

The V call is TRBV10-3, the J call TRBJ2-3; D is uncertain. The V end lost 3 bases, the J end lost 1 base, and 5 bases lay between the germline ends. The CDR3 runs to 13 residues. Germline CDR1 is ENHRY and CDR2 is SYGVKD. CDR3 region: CAISEGGTDTQYF. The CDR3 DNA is TGTGCCATCAGTGAAGGCGGCACAGATACGCAGTATTTT.

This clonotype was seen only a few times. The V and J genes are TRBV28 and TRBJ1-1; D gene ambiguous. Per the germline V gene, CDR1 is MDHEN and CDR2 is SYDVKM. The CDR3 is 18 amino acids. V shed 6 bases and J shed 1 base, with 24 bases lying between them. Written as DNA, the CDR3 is TGTGCCAGCAGCCTAGTCGGGCAGGCTTTGCGGAGGAACACTGAAGCTTTCTTT. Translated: CASSLVGQALRRNTEAFF.

For the CDR3, the DNA is TGTGCCAGCAGTCCCAGTCCCCCCACTGAAGCTTTCTTT. Protein: CASSPSPPTEAFF. This sequence joins TRBV25-1 and TRBJ1-1, with D uncertain. The CDR3 contains 13 residues. The V gene's germline CDR1 is MGHDK and CDR2 SYGVNS. V shed 5 bases and J shed 4 bases, with 11 bases lying between them.

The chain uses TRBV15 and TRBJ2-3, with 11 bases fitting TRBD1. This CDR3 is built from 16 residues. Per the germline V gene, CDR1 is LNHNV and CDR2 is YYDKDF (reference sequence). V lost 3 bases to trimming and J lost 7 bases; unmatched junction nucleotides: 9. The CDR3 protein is CATSSNRDRGWNTQYF. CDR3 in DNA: TGTGCCACCAGCAGTAACCGGGACAGGGGGTGGAATACGCAGTATTTT.

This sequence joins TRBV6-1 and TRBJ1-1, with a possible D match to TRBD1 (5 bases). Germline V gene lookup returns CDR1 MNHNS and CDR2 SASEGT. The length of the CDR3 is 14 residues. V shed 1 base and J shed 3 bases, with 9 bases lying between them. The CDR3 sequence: CASSEDRGDTEAFF. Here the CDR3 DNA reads TGTGCCAGCAGTGAAGATAGGGGTGACACTGAAGCTTTCTTT.

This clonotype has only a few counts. The CDR3 nucleotides are TGTGCCACCAGCAGAGGAGGTAGCGGGGGGGCTGGTACGCAGTATTTT. Translating gives CATSRGGSGGAGTQYF. This sequence joins TRBV15 and TRBJ2-3, with TRBD2 matching over 11 bases. V was clipped by 1 base and J by 8 bases; unmatched bases: 8. CDR3 size: 16 residues. The V gene's germline CDR1 is LNHNV and CDR2 YYDKDF (reference sequence).

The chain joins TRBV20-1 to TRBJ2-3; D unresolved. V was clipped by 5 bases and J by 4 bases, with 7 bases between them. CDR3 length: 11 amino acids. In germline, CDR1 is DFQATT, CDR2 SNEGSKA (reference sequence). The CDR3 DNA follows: TGCAGTGCTCCCCGATCAGATACGCAGTATTTT. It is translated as CSAPRSDTQYF.

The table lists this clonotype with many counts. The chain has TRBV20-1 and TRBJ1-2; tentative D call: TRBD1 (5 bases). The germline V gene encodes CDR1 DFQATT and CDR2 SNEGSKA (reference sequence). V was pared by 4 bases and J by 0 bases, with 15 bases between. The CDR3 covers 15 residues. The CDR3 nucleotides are TGCAGTGCTAAGGGACGTGTTGTGTCTAACTATGGCTACACCTTC. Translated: CSAKGRVVSNYGYTF.

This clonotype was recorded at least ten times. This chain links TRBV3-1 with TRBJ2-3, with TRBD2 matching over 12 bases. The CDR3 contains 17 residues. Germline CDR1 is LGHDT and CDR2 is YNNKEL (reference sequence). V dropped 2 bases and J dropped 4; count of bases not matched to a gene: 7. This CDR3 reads CASSQTYLAGGPDTQYF. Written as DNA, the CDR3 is TGTGCCAGCAGCCAAACGTACCTAGCGGGAGGGCCAGATACGCAGTATTTT.

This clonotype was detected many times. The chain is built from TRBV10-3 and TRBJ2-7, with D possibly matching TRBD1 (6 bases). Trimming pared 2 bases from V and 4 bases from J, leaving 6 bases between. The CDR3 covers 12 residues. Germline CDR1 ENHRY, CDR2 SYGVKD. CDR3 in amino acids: CAISEQGYEQYF. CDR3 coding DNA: TGTGCCATCAGTGAGCAGGGGTACGAGCAGTACTTC.

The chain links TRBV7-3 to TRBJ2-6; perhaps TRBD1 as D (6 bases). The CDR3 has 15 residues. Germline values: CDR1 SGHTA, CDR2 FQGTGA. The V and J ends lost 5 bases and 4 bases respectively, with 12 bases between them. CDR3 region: CASSASGAGANVLTF. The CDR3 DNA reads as TGTGCCAGCAGCGCCTCAGGGGCCGGGGCCAACGTCCTGACTTTC.

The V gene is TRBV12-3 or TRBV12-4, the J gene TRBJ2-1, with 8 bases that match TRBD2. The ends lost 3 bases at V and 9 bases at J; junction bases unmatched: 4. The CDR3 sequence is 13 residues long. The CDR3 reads CASSLTSVVEQFF. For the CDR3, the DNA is TGTGCCAGCAGTTTGACTAGCGTCGTTGAGCAGTTCTTC.

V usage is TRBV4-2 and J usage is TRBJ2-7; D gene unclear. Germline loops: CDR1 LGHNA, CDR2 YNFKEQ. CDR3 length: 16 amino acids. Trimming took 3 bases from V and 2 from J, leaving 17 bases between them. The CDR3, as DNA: TGTGCCAGCAGCCACTCCCCTCGGCAGGCTGCCTACGAGCAGTACTTC. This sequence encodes CASSHSPRQAAYEQYF.

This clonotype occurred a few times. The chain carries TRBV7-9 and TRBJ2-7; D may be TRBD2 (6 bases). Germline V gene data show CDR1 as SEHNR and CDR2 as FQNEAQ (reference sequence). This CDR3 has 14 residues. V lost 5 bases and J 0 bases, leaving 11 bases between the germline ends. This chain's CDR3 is CASSDTSSSYEQYF. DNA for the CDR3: TGTGCCAGCAGCGACACTAGCTCCTCCTACGAGCAGTACTTC.

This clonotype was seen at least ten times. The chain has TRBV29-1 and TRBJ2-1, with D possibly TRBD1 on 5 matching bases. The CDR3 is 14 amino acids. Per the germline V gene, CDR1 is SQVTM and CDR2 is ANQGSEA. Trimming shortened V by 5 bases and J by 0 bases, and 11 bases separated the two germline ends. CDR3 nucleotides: TGCAGCGTTCTGCAGGGAAGCTCCTACAATGAGCAGTTCTTC. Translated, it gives CSVLQGSSYNEQFF.

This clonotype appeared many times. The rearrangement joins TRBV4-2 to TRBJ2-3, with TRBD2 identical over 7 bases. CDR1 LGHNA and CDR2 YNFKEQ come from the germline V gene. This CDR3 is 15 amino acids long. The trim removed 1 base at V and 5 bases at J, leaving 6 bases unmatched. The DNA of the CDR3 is TGTGCCAGCAGCCAAGGCGGGAGAGGAATAGATACGCAGTATTTT. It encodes CASSQGGRGIDTQYF.

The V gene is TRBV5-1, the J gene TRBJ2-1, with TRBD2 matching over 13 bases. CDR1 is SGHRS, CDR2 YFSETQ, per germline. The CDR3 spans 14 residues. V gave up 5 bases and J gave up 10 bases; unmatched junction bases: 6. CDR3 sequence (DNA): TGCGCCAGCAGGTCAGGGACTAGCGGGGTCGAGCAGTTCTTC. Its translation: CASRSGTSGVEQFF.

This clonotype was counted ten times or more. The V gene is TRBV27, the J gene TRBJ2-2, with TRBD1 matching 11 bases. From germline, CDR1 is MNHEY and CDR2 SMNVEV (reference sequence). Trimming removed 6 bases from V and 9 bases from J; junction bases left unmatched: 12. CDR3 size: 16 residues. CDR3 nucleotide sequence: TGTGCCAGCAGCCCTGGACAGGGGGCTGTGAGTCGGGAGCTGTTTTTT. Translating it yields CASSPGQGAVSRELFF.

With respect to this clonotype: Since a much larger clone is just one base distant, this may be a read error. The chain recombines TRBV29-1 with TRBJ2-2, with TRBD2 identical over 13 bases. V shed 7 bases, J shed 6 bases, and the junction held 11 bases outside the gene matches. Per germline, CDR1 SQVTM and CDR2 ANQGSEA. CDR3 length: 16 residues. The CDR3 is CSGTTGTSGIAGELFF. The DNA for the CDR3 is TGCAGCGGAACTACTGGGACTAGCGGGATCGCCGGGGAGCTGTTTTTT.

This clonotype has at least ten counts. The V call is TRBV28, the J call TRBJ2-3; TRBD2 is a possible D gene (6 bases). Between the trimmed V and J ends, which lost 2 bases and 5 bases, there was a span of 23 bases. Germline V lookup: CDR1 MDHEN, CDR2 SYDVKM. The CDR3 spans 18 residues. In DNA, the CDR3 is TGTGCCAGCAGTTTAGGAGGGTTTTGGCCCAGCACCGGAGATACGCAGTATTTT. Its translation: CASSLGGFWPSTGDTQYF.

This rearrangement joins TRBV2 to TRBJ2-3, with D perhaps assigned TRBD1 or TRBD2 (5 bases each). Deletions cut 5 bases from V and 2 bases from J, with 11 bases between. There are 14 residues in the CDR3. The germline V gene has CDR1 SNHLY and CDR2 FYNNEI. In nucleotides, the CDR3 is TGTGCCAGCAGTCGGGACGGAATCACAGATACGCAGTATTTT. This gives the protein CASSRDGITDTQYF.

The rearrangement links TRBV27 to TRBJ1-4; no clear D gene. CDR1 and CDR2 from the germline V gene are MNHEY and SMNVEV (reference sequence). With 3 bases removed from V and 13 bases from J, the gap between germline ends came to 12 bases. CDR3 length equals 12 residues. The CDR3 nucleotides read TGTGCCAGCAGTTTTCGGGAGGGCGTACTGTTTTTT. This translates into CASSFREGVLFF.

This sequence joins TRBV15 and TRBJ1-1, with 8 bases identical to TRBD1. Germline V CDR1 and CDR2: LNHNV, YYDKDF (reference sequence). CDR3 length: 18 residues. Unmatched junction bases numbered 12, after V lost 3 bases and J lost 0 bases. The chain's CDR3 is CATSSSPDRVGMNTEAFF. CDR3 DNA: TGTGCCACCAGCAGTTCCCCGGACAGGGTAGGAATGAACACTGAAGCTTTCTTT.